The rows below give T cell receptor beta chains drawn from one sample of a study of CD8 T cells in ankylosing spondylitis. TCRdb recomputed calls from the 5' RACE reads with MiXCR, one row per CDR3 protein. This table has a few hundred thousand distinct CDR3 sequences, around 22% appearing once. Sequencing was performed on blood, either unsorted or a sorted T cell fraction (not recorded which). These receptor sequences come from a male donor with ankylosing spondylitis. Each CDR3 is given with its conserved first and last residue. The D gene is left open where the match is weak. Size is stated for part of the rows, as once, few or many counts, or as a class when the clone is expanded.

v_call,clone_size,j_call,d_call,cdr3_aa,cdr3_nt
TRBV7-3,NA,TRBJ2-1,TRBD2,CASSLLSGIPPYNEQFF,TGTGCCAGCAGCTTACTTAGCGGGATCCCCCCCTACAATGAGCAGTTCTTC
TRBV6-2/TRBV6-3,NA,TRBJ2-7,NA,CASSYYGFGYEQYF,TGTGCCAGCAGTTACTACGGGTTCGGTTACGAGCAGTACTTC
TRBV10-3,NA,TRBJ1-1,NA,CAISELSNTEAFF,TGTGCCATCAGTGAGCTTTCGAACACTGAAGCTTTCTTT
TRBV20-1,many,TRBJ2-3,TRBD1,CSARGQAGDTQYF,TGCAGTGCTAGGGGACAGGCCGGGGATACGCAGTATTTT
TRBV10-3,NA,TRBJ2-1,NA,CAISSLRGEKGVF,TGTGCCATCAGTTCCTTAAGAGGAGAAAAAGGCGTCTTC
TRBV5-1,few,TRBJ2-1,TRBD1,CASRLKWDREYNEQFF,TGCGCCAGCAGGTTGAAGTGGGACAGAGAATACAATGAGCAGTTCTTC
TRBV20-1,many,TRBJ1-6,NA,CSASNSGFSSYNSPLHF,TGCAGTGCTTCCAACTCAGGGTTTAGCTCCTATAATTCACCCCTCCACTTT
TRBV6-1,many,TRBJ1-2,TRBD1,CATTGDRGDYGYTF,TGTGCCACCACGGGGGACAGGGGTGACTATGGCTACACCTTC
TRBV5-1,few,TRBJ1-5,NA,CASSLGLGVNQPQHF,TGCGCCAGCAGCTTGGGATTGGGGGTTAATCAGCCCCAGCATTTT
TRBV20-1,many,TRBJ2-3,NA,CSAQSHKLLDTQYF,TGCAGTGCTCAATCGCATAAATTACTGGATACGCAGTATTTT
TRBV29-1,few,TRBJ2-3,TRBD2,CSVGPGLRTDTQYF,TGCAGCGTCGGACCGGGACTACGCACAGATACGCAGTATTTT
TRBV5-1,few,TRBJ1-1,NA,CASSLEGTVLNTEAFF,TGCGCCAGCAGCCTGGAGGGGACGGTCCTGAACACTGAAGCTTTCTTT
TRBV20-1,NA,TRBJ2-7,TRBD2,CSASTSGRGATPYEQYF,TGCAGTGCTAGTACTAGCGGGAGAGGGGCCACTCCTTACGAGCAGTACTTC
TRBV20-1,NA,TRBJ2-1,NA,CSGGGFRAGVTYNEQFF,TGCAGTGGGGGGGGGTTTAGAGCAGGGGTAACATACAATGAGCAGTTCTTC
TRBV5-1,once,TRBJ1-2,TRBD1,CASSEDRANYGYTF,TGCGCCAGCAGCGAGGACAGGGCTAACTATGGCTACACCTTC
TRBV20-1,many,TRBJ2-1,NA,CSADLRTGNEQFF,TGCAGTGCTGACCTCCGGACCGGCAATGAGCAGTTCTTC
TRBV7-3,NA,TRBJ2-5,NA,CASSLMGQETQYF,TGTGCCAGCAGCTTAATGGGTCAGGAGACCCAGTACTTC
TRBV12-3/TRBV12-4,NA,TRBJ2-1,TRBD2,CASSFEKREWNEQFF,TGTGCCAGCAGTTTCGAAAAGCGGGAGTGGAATGAGCAGTTCTTC
TRBV6-1,few,TRBJ2-3,TRBD1,CASRGTGWSTDTQYF,TGTGCCAGCAGGGGGACAGGGTGGAGCACAGATACGCAGTATTTT
TRBV7-6,NA,TRBJ2-7,NA,CASSLAELQVYEQYF,TGTGCCAGCAGCTTAGCGGAACTTCAGGTCTACGAGCAGTACTTC
TRBV4-1,NA,TRBJ2-4,NA,CASSQIRGLENIQYF,TGCGCCAGCAGCCAAATACGAGGGCTTGAAAACATTCAGTACTTC
TRBV6-2/TRBV6-3,few,TRBJ1-1,NA,CASSHDDQRAFF,TGTGCCAGCAGTCACGACGACCAGAGGGCTTTCTTT
TRBV29-1,many,TRBJ2-3,TRBD2,CGSKGRSGVSTDTQYF,TGCGGGTCCAAAGGGCGTAGCGGGGTTAGCACAGATACGCAGTATTTT
TRBV4-1,few,TRBJ1-1,NA,CASSQVGQINTEAFF,TGCGCCAGCAGCCAAGTAGGACAGATTAACACTGAAGCTTTCTTT
TRBV11-1,few,TRBJ1-2,TRBD1,CASSARVPGQGIGYGYTF,TGTGCCAGCAGCGCACGCGTCCCGGGACAGGGGATCGGCTATGGCTACACCTTC
TRBV12-3/TRBV12-4,NA,TRBJ1-3,NA,CASSPHSGNTIYF,TGTGCCAGCAGCCCCCACTCTGGAAACACCATATATTTT
TRBV10-3,few,TRBJ1-5,TRBD1,CAIGQGNQPQHF,TGTGCCATCGGACAGGGCAATCAGCCCCAGCATTTT
TRBV2,NA,TRBJ2-5,TRBD2,CARALSSGIGETQYF,TGTGCCAGAGCCCTTTCTAGCGGGATAGGAGAGACCCAGTACTTC